This is a list of T cell receptor beta chains from one sample in a study of CD8+ T cells in alopecia areata. Sequencing was performed with immunoSEQ multiplex PCR; in TCRdb, only in-frame clones are kept and a portion is missing. The sample consists of under 250,000 clones, approximately 61% of them appearing once. Sequenced here: CD4+ T cells sorted from blood, sampled at week 0. Receptor source: a human donor with alopecia areata. The CDR3 runs from the conserved cysteine through the conserved F or W. Fields, in order: D gene, V gene, J gene, clone size, CDR3 DNA, CDR3 protein. A D gene is named only where the DNA matches it firmly. Size is stated for part of the rows, as once, few or many counts, or as a class when the clone is expanded.

D gene: .; V gene: TRBV6-1; J gene: TRBJ2-3; clone size: few; CDR3 DNA: TGTGCCAGCAGTGATAACGGAAAGGGCGATACGCAGTATTTT; CDR3 protein: CASSDNGKGDTQYF
D gene: .; V gene: TRBV19; J gene: TRBJ1-5; clone size: .; CDR3 DNA: TGTGCCAGTATTGTATCCGGGACAAGCAATCAGCCCCAGCATTTT; CDR3 protein: CASIVSGTSNQPQHF
D gene: .; V gene: TRBV30; J gene: TRBJ2-3; clone size: .; CDR3 DNA: TGTGCCTGCCACGGGGGCCCAACAGATACGCAGTATTTT; CDR3 protein: CACHGGPTDTQYF
D gene: .; V gene: TRBV4-1; J gene: TRBJ1-1; clone size: .; CDR3 DNA: TGCGCCAGCAGCCTTGGACCCGGACAGACGAACACTGAAGCTTTCTTT; CDR3 protein: CASSLGPGQTNTEAFF
D gene: .; V gene: TRBV30; J gene: TRBJ1-4; clone size: .; CDR3 DNA: TGTGCCTGGAGTGACCAGGGGCGATGGGGAAAACTGTTTTTT; CDR3 protein: CAWSDQGRWGKLFF
D gene: .; V gene: TRBV5-1; J gene: TRBJ1-1; clone size: .; CDR3 DNA: TGCGCCAGCAGCCCAAACGCGGGCATCTCGAACACTGAAGCTTTCTTT; CDR3 protein: CASSPNAGISNTEAFF
D gene: .; V gene: TRBV2; J gene: TRBJ2-2; clone size: few; CDR3 DNA: TGTGCCAGCAGTGTCAGGGGTCCAACCGGGGAGCTGTTTTTT; CDR3 protein: CASSVRGPTGELFF
D gene: .; V gene: TRBV7-2; J gene: TRBJ2-1; clone size: .; CDR3 DNA: TGTGCCAGCAGCTCCCAGACAGGAAGCTCCTACAATGAGCAGTTCTTC; CDR3 protein: CASSSQTGSSYNEQFF
D gene: .; V gene: TRBV4-1; J gene: TRBJ1-5; clone size: few; CDR3 DNA: TGCGCCAGCAGCCTCAAAGGGGAAGGCAATCAGCCCCAGCATTTT; CDR3 protein: CASSLKGEGNQPQHF
D gene: .; V gene: TRBV2; J gene: TRBJ1-5; clone size: .; CDR3 DNA: TGTGCCAGCAGTGAAATGGTGCGAAATCAGCCCCAGCATTTT; CDR3 protein: CASSEMVRNQPQHF
D gene: .; V gene: TRBV7-2; J gene: TRBJ2-4; clone size: .; CDR3 DNA: TGTGCCAGCAGCTGGGAAGGGGGGCCAGCCAAAAACATTCAGTACTTC; CDR3 protein: CASSWEGGPAKNIQYF
D gene: .; V gene: TRBV30; J gene: TRBJ1-4; clone size: .; CDR3 DNA: TGTGCCTGGAGTGAAGCGGGCCGAATGGGCGAAAAACTGTTTTTT; CDR3 protein: CAWSEAGRMGEKLFF
D gene: TRBD1; V gene: TRBV5-1; J gene: TRBJ2-1; clone size: .; CDR3 DNA: TGCGCCAGCAGCTCGGGGACAGGGCGACATGAGCAGTTCTTC; CDR3 protein: CASSSGTGRHEQFF
D gene: TRBD2; V gene: TRBV5-1; J gene: TRBJ2-1; clone size: once; CDR3 DNA: TGCGCCAGCAATGGCGGGAGGTCAACTGAGCAGTTCTTC; CDR3 protein: CASNGGRSTEQFF
D gene: .; V gene: TRBV6-6; J gene: TRBJ2-7; clone size: .; CDR3 DNA: TGTGCCAGCAGATCACAAAGGTCCAGCTCCTACGAGCAGTACTTC; CDR3 protein: CASRSQRSSSYEQYF
D gene: TRBD1; V gene: TRBV7-2; J gene: TRBJ2-7; clone size: .; CDR3 DNA: TGTGCCAGCAGCCCGGGACAGCAGAATTACGAGCAGTACTTC; CDR3 protein: CASSPGQQNYEQYF
D gene: .; V gene: TRBV30; J gene: TRBJ2-1; clone size: .; CDR3 DNA: TGTGCCTGGAGTGTTTTTAGTTCCGGTGAGCAGTTCTTC; CDR3 protein: CAWSVFSSGEQFF
D gene: .; V gene: TRBV7-9; J gene: TRBJ1-1; clone size: .; CDR3 DNA: TGTGCCAGCAGCTCCACAGGCGGGAGGGACACTGAAGCTTTCTTT; CDR3 protein: CASSSTGGRDTEAFF
D gene: TRBD1; V gene: TRBV6-5; J gene: TRBJ1-6; clone size: few; CDR3 DNA: TGTGCCAGCAGTTACTCCCTACAGGGGGCCTATTCACCCCTCCACTTT; CDR3 protein: CASSYSLQGAYSPLHF
D gene: .; V gene: TRBV9; J gene: TRBJ1-6; clone size: .; CDR3 DNA: TGTGCCAGCAGCGCAGCCTCATACAGTAATTCACCCCTCCACTTT; CDR3 protein: CASSAASYSNSPLHF
D gene: .; V gene: TRBV5-4; J gene: TRBJ1-2; clone size: once; CDR3 DNA: TGTGCCAGCAGCTATGGCAGGGACTATGGCTACACCTTC; CDR3 protein: CASSYGRDYGYTF
D gene: .; V gene: TRBV5-4; J gene: TRBJ1-1; clone size: .; CDR3 DNA: TGTGCCAGCAGCTTACGGACTGAAGCTTTCTTT; CDR3 protein: CASSLRTEAFF
D gene: TRBD1; V gene: TRBV18; J gene: TRBJ1-6; clone size: .; CDR3 DNA: TGTGCCAGCTCACCAACAGGGGATGATTCACCCCTCCACTTT; CDR3 protein: CASSPTGDDSPLHF
D gene: .; V gene: TRBV20-1; J gene: TRBJ2-5; clone size: .; CDR3 DNA: TGCAGTCTACTGGGAGTAGAGACCCAGTACTTC; CDR3 protein: CSLLGVETQYF
D gene: .; V gene: TRBV5-1; J gene: TRBJ2-3; clone size: .; CDR3 DNA: TGCGCCAGCCTTCTGGGCACGTCTAGCACAGATACGCAGTATTTT; CDR3 protein: CASLLGTSSTDTQYF
D gene: TRBD1; V gene: TRBV29-1; J gene: TRBJ1-2; clone size: .; CDR3 DNA: TGCAGCGTAGATGTTCAGGGGGTTGACTATGGCTACACCTTC; CDR3 protein: CSVDVQGVDYGYTF
D gene: TRBD1; V gene: TRBV7-7; J gene: TRBJ2-5; clone size: .; CDR3 DNA: TGTGCTAGCAGCCCAGGGACAGGGGGTCAAGAGACCCAGTACTTC; CDR3 protein: CASSPGTGGQETQYF
D gene: .; V gene: TRBV2; J gene: TRBJ2-7; clone size: .; CDR3 DNA: TGTGCCAGCAGAACAGGATCCGCCTACGAGCAGTACTTC; CDR3 protein: CASRTGSAYEQYF
D gene: TRBD1; V gene: TRBV9; J gene: TRBJ2-2; clone size: .; CDR3 DNA: TGTGCCAGCAGCCCAGGGGGTCTCACCGGGGAGCTGTTTTTT; CDR3 protein: CASSPGGLTGELFF
D gene: .; V gene: TRBV1; J gene: TRBJ1-2; clone size: .; CDR3 DNA: TGCACCAGCAGCCAGTCCGGGACATCTAACAACTATGGCTACACCTTC; CDR3 protein: CTSSQSGTSNNYGYTF
D gene: .; V gene: TRBV15; J gene: TRBJ1-4; clone size: once; CDR3 DNA: TGTGCCACCAGCAGAGGTTATGCAACTAATGAAAAACTGTTTTTT; CDR3 protein: CATSRGYATNEKLFF
D gene: .; V gene: TRBV11-2; J gene: TRBJ1-1; clone size: .; CDR3 DNA: TGTGCCAGCAGCTTCGCGAGTGAAGCTTTCTTT; CDR3 protein: CASSFASEAFF
D gene: .; V gene: TRBV27; J gene: TRBJ1-5; clone size: .; CDR3 DNA: TGTGCCAGCAGTTTACGGGGGGTACACAAGGCCCGCAGGTTTTTGGCCCAGCATTTT; CDR3 protein: CASSLRGVHKARRFLAQHF
D gene: TRBD1; V gene: TRBV29-1; J gene: TRBJ2-7; clone size: .; CDR3 DNA: TGCAGCGTAGGCCGGACAGGGGGTTACGAGCAGTACTTC; CDR3 protein: CSVGRTGGYEQYF
D gene: .; V gene: TRBV30; J gene: TRBJ2-1; clone size: .; CDR3 DNA: TGTGCCTGGAGTCCCATGGGGGGCCAATACAATGAGCAGTTCTTC; CDR3 protein: CAWSPMGGQYNEQFF
D gene: .; V gene: TRBV20-1; J gene: TRBJ2-5; clone size: .; CDR3 DNA: TGCAGTGCAGTCTCGAAAGAGACCCAGTACTTC; CDR3 protein: CSAVSKETQYF
D gene: .; V gene: TRBV29-1; J gene: TRBJ2-7; clone size: few; CDR3 DNA: TGCAGCGTTGAAGTCGACAGCTACGAGCAGTACTTC; CDR3 protein: CSVEVDSYEQYF
D gene: TRBD1; V gene: TRBV15; J gene: TRBJ2-7; clone size: .; CDR3 DNA: TGTGCCACCAGCAGGCCCGAGACAGGGATCTACGAGCAGTACTTC; CDR3 protein: CATSRPETGIYEQYF
D gene: TRBD1; V gene: TRBV10-3; J gene: TRBJ1-1; clone size: .; CDR3 DNA: TGTGCCATCAGTTGGACAGGGGCCACTGAAGCTTTCTTT; CDR3 protein: CAISWTGATEAFF
D gene: .; V gene: TRBV2; J gene: TRBJ2-5; clone size: few; CDR3 DNA: TGTGCCAGCAGTGCCAGGGCGCCAGCAAAAGAGACCCAGTACTTC; CDR3 protein: CASSARAPAKETQYF
D gene: TRBD2; V gene: TRBV30; J gene: TRBJ2-2; clone size: .; CDR3 DNA: TGTGCCTGGAGTGTAGGCCCAGCGGGGGGCACCGGGGAGCTGTTTTTT; CDR3 protein: CAWSVGPAGGTGELFF
D gene: .; V gene: TRBV29-1; J gene: TRBJ1-1; clone size: .; CDR3 DNA: TGCAGCGTTGAGGGGTTGGCCATGAACACTGAAGCTTTCTTT; CDR3 protein: CSVEGLAMNTEAFF